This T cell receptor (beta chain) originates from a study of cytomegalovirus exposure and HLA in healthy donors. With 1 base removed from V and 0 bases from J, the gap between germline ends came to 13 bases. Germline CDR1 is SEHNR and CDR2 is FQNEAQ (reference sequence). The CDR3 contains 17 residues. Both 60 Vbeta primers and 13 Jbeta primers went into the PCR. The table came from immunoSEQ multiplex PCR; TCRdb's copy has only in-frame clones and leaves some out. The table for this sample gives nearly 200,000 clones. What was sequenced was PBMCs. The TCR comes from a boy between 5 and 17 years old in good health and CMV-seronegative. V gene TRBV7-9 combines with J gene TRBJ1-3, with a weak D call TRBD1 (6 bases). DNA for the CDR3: TGTGCCAGCAGCTTAGGGCGACGGGACACCTCTGGAAACACCATATATTTT. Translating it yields CASSLGRRDTSGNTIYF. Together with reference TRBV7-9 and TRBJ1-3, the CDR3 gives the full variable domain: DTGVSQNPRHKITKRGQNVTFRCDPISEHNRLYWYRQTLGQGPEFLTYFQNEAQLEKSRLLSDRFSAERPKGSFSTLEIQRTEQGDSAMYLCASSLGRRDTSGNTIYFGEGSWLTVV.